This TCR beta chain came from a study of control samples from healthy donors and cancer patients. Germline values: CDR1 SGDLS, CDR2 YYNGEE. Trimming shortened V by 1 base and J by 6 bases, and 10 bases separated the two germline ends. The CDR3 runs 13 residues. Sequencing was performed with immunoSEQ multiplex PCR; in TCRdb, only in-frame clones are kept and a portion is missing. The repertoire has approximately 100,000 clones, 85% to 90% of them found once; the top ten carry approximately 2.1%. The sequence was collected from a woman in her thirties or forties in good health. The genes are TRBV9 and TRBJ1-1; weak D call: TRBD1 (5 bases). What was sequenced was blood. DNA of the CDR3: TGTGCCAGCAGCGTATCAGGGATCGCTGAAGCTTTCTTT. This encodes CASSVSGIAEAFF.